Listed here is a single T cell receptor (beta chain). No cognate antigen has been identified for it. No base-level quality is on record; no much larger clone is a single base apart. Inclusive of the bounding cysteine and phenylalanine, the CDR3 is 17 residues long. The entry retains the CDR3 DNA only, 51 bases that are in frame from base 1. V has 2 bases trimmed and J has 4 bases trimmed; junction bases matching no gene number 6. The germline V gene gives CDR1 as SGHVS and CDR2 as FQNEAQ. The collaborating institutions used their own protocols to collect whole blood in K2EDTA tubes. For TCRbeta analysis, collaborators shipped samples as frozen whole blood, isolated PBMCs, or DNA extracted from either of those sample types. This sample was included in a study of blood T cell repertoires in COVID-19 (dated by TCRdb to about 2020). Describing the broader study: Samples covering the acute and convalescent phases of COVID-19 were provided by collaborators in the United States, Italy and Spain. The prospective study material was composed of cDNA or gDNA derived from T cells, B-cell-depleted T cells, or PBMCs. Subjects who had been exposed to COVID-19, were actively infected with it, or had recovered from it provided the deeply sampled blood TCRbeta repertoires that made up the dataset. The repertoires were released in a freely available public database meant as a resource for research on the immune response to SARS-CoV-2. Samples were obtained from the ongoing ImmuneRACE study (first 160 participants) and from 1,254 subjects provided by 6 global collaborators. The sample metadata nearly always contained a de-identified subject ID, COVID-19 status, age in years and sex. Where available, HLA class I and class II types were taken from metadata supplied by the sample provider and were not determined by assay-based typing. Study-wide findings and limitations: The quantity of clinical and demographic metadata differed by source and by participant and was supplied without curation.

TCRbeta CDR3 regions were amplified from genomic DNA by means of the immunoSEQ Assay, a bias-controlled multiplex PCR. In the original analysis: Within the assay, amplification of reference gene primers was used to estimate how many nucleated cells each sample contained. To quantify the absolute abundance of each unique TCRbeta CDR3 rearrangement, sequence reads were collapsed and filtered. Productive Simpson clonality was computed per sample as the square root of Simpson's diversity index over productive rearrangements. TCRdb mirrors the immuneACCESS table, restricted to in-frame sequences. Some clones are absent from its copies; in checked studies, under half trace to an unresolved V gene, and the reason for the others is unknown. Clone size and the V and J calls come from that table; the DNA yielded D and trimming. Counted in this sample were some 250,000 clones; around 84% of them appeared once. The ten largest clonotypes hold less than 3.5% of the sample.

The specimen sequenced was peripheral blood. The chain is assembled from TRBV7-8 and TRBJ2-3, with 13 bases aligning to TRBD2. The receptor was derived from a woman under 30 with acute or convalescent COVID-19. The DNA is as follows: TGTGCCAGCAGCTTACCACTAGCGGGAGGGCGTGCAGATACGCAGTATTTT. Its product reads: CASSLPLAGGRADTQYF.